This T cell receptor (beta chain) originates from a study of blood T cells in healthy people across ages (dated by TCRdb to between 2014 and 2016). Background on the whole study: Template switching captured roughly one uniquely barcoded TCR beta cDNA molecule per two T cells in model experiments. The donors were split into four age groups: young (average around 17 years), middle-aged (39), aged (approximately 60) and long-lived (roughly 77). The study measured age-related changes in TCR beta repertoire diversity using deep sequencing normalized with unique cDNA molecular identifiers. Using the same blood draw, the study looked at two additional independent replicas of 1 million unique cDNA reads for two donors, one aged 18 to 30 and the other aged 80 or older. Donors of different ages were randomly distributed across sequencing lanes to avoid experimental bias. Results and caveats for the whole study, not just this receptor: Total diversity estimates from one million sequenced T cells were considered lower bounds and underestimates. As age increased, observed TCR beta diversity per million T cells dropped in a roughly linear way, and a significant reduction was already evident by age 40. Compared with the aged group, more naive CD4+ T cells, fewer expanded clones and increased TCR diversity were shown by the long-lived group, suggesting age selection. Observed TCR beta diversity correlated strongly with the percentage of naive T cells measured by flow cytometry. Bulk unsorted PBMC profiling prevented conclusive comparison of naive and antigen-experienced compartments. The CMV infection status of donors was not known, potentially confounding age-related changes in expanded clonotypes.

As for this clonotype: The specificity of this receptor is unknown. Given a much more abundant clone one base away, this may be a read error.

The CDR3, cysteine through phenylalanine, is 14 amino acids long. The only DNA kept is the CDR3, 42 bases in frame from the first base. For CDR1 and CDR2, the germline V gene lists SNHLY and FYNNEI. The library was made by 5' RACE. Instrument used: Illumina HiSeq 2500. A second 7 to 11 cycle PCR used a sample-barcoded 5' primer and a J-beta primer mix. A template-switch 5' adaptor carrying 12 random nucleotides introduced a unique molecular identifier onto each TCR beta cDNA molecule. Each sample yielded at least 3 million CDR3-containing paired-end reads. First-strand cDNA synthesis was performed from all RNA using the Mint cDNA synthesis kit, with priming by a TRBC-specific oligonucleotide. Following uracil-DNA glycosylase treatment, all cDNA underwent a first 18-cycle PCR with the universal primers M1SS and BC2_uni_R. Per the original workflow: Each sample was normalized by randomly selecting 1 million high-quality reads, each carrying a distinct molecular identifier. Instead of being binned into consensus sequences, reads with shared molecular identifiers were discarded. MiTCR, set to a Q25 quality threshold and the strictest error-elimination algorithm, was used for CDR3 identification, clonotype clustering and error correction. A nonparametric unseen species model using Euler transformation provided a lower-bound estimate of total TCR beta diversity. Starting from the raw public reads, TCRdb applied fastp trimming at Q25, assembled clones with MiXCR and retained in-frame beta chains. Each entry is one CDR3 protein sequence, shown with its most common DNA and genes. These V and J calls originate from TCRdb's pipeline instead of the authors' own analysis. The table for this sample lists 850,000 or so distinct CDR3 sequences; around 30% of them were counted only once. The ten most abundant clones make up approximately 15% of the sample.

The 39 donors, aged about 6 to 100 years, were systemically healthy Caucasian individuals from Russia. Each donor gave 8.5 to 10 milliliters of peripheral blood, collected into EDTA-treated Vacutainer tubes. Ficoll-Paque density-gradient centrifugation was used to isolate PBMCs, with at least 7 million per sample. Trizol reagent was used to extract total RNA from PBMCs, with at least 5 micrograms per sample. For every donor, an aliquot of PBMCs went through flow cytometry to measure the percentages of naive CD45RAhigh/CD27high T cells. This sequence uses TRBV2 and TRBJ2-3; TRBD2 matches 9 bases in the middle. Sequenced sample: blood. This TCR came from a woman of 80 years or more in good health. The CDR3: CASSKLAGADTQDF. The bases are TGTGCCAGCAGTAAACTAGCGGGCGCAGATACGCAGGATTTT.